This TCR beta chain derives from a study of T cell responses to AZD1222 COVID-19 vaccine. Study results and caveats: It should be noted that donors were predominantly white British and more often female, and clonal diversity was possibly underestimated. Targeting of unmutated variant regions was reportedly seen in nearly half of spike-specific TCRs. Seropositivity was recorded at baseline in only 6 or 7 AZD1222 recipients. The repertoires were collected only after the peak T cell response.

Some clones are missing from TCRdb's copy, which holds only in-frame ones; the method was immunoSEQ multiplex PCR. The sample includes 160,000 or so clones, around nine tenths of them seen just once. This clone was detected a few times. Its antigen is unidentified. The receptor comes from an adult who had recovered from COVID-19. The material sequenced was peripheral blood, taken after recovery from COVID-19.

DNA for the CDR3: TGTGCCAGCAGTACCCCGTTGGGGGTACCCACTGAAGCTTTCTTT. It yields the protein CASSTPLGVPTEAFF. V usage is TRBV6-5 and J usage is TRBJ1-1; tentative D call: TRBD1 (5 bases). This CDR3 region has 15 residues. Germline V gives CDR1 MNHEY, CDR2 SVGAGI. The V gene lost 5 bases and the J gene lost 4 bases, with 17 bases spanning the gap.